The 14 T cell receptor beta chains listed next were all sequenced from one sample in a study of graft-versus-host responses after intestinal transplantation (dated by TCRdb to about 2021). Interpreted using the paper, the time point label stands for: cells obtained before transplantation from donor or recipient. The library relied on the immunoSEQ multiplex PCR assay. TCRdb limited this immuneACCESS table to in-frame rearrangements with V and J called. A share of clones is missing; checked studies link under half to unresolved V genes, and the rest is unexplained. Within this sample are 85,000 to 100,000 clones, with around 93% of them counted one time only. The leading ten clones occupy over 0.06% of the sample. Which antigens these TCRs recognize remains unknown. The sequencing used unstimulated CD8+ T cells sorted from spleen or lymph node cells, collected before transplant. These receptors originate from a human donor who was the organ donor for an intestinal transplant.

V and J are TRBV11-2 and TRBJ2-1; D unresolved. V lost 2 bases and J lost 8, with 7 bases in between. The germline gives CDR1 SGHAT, CDR2 FQNNGV. This CDR3 is 12 amino acids long. In DNA form, the CDR3 reads TGTGCCAGCAGCTTATTGTCGGATGAGCAGTTCTTC. This sequence encodes CASSLLSDEQFF. The whole variable domain, remainder taken from reference TRBV11-2 and TRBJ2-1, is EAGVAQSPRYKIIEKRQSVAFWCNPISGHATLYWYQQILGQGPKLLIQFQNNGVVDDSQLPKDRFSAERLKGVDSTLKIQPAKLEDSAVYLCASSLLSDEQFFGPGTRLTVL.

The chain recombines TRBV5-4 with TRBJ2-5; a weak D match, TRBD2 (5 bases). V gave up 0 bases and J gave up 5 bases, with 17 bases separating them. CDR1 and CDR2 from the germline V gene are SGHNT and YYREEE (reference sequence). The CDR3 loop spans 16 amino acids. CDR3 nucleotide sequence: TGTGCCAGCAGCTTGGATCGGCAGGCTAGCTCTGAGACCCAGTACTTC. Protein: CASSLDRQASSETQYF.

This sequence joins TRBV28 and TRBJ2-1; 7 bases match TRBD2. Germline-derived CDR1 and CDR2 are MDHEN and SYDVKM. The CDR3 totals 16 residues. V shed 5 bases and J 5 bases; nucleotides not matched to a gene: 12. This CDR3 reads CASSHDPGTTHNEQFF. The CDR3 region has the DNA TGTGCCAGCAGTCACGACCCGGGGACTACGCACAATGAGCAGTTCTTC.

The chain recombines TRBV19 with TRBJ1-4; D is possibly TRBD1 (5 bases). Between the trimmed V and J ends, which lost 3 bases and 7 bases, there was a span of 9 bases. The CDR3 consists of 13 residues. The germline V gene has CDR1 LNHDA and CDR2 SQIVND (reference sequence). The CDR3, as DNA: TGTGCCAGTAGTATGAAAGGGGTTGAAAAACTGTTTTTT. Translation gives CASSMKGVEKLFF. The entire variable domain, with the rest obtained from reference TRBV19 and TRBJ1-4, is as follows: DGGITQSPKYLFRKEGQNVTLSCEQNLNHDAMYWYRQDPGQGLRLIYYSQIVNDFQKGDIAEGYSVSREKKESFPLTVTSAQKNPTAFYLCASSMKGVEKLFFGSGTQLSVL.

The V call is TRBV6-1, the J call TRBJ1-3; D is unresolved. CDR3 length: 15 amino acids. Germline V lookup: CDR1 MNHNS, CDR2 SASEGT. Trimming pared 4 bases from V and 0 bases from J, leaving 10 bases between. The CDR3 bases are TGTGCCAGCAGTGGTATCCTTTTCTCTGGAAACACCATATATTTT. It yields the protein CASSGILFSGNTIYF.

This clone appeared a single time. Germline and junction disagree at one end, which may indicate a read error. The chain recombines TRBV7-7 with TRBJ2-1, with a tentative D call TRBD2 (5 bases). This CDR3 is 13 amino acids long. Germline loops: CDR1 SSHAT, CDR2 FNYEAQ (reference sequence). CDR3 loop: CASSLGSNNEQFF. The CDR3 DNA follows: TGTGCTAGCAGCTTAGGGAGTAACAATGAGCAGTTCTTC.

The rearrangement uses TRBV29-1 and TRBJ2-7, with 11 bases identical to TRBD2. The germline CDR1 and CDR2 sequences are SQVTM and ANQGSEA. The junction had 4 bases not matched to a gene; V was cut back by 0 bases and J by 0 bases. The CDR3 extends over 16 amino acids. CDR3 in DNA: TGCAGCGTTGAAGACCATACTAGCGGGGGCTCCTACGAGCAGTACTTC. Protein product: CSVEDHTSGGSYEQYF.

V gene TRBV6-5 combines with J gene TRBJ1-5, with 7 bases matching TRBD1. Per the germline V gene, CDR1 is MNHEY and CDR2 is SVGAGI. CDR3 length: 15 amino acids. Trimming removed 6 bases from V and 2 bases from J; junction bases left unmatched: 7. CDR3 in amino acids: CASSDGQAGNQPQHF. The CDR3 DNA is TGTGCCAGCAGCGACGGACAGGCCGGCAATCAGCCCCAGCATTTT.

The chain combines TRBV5-5 with TRBJ2-5; possible D gene TRBD2, 6 bases. Between the trimmed V and J ends, which lost 0 bases and 2 bases, there was a span of 11 bases. CDR3 size: 15 residues. Germline CDR1 is SGHKS and CDR2 is YYEKEE (reference sequence). CDR3 loop: CASSLAGGIQETQYF. The CDR3 nucleotides read TGTGCCAGCAGCTTGGCAGGCGGGATTCAAGAGACCCAGTACTTC.

This sequence joins TRBV28 and TRBJ1-5, with TRBD1 as a possible D gene (6 bases). Germline V lookup: CDR1 MDHEN, CDR2 SYDVKM. CDR3 length equals 14 residues. The ends were cut back, 7 bases at V and 4 bases at J, with 14 bases in the middle. In nucleotides, the CDR3 is TGTGCCAGCATACTGGTGGGGGCAAATCAGCCCCAGCATTTT. This sequence encodes CASILVGANQPQHF.

J is TRBJ2-1 and V is TRBV9; no reliable D call. Trimming shortened V by 7 bases and J by 6 bases, and 14 bases separated the two germline ends. Germline V gives CDR1 SGDLS, CDR2 YYNGEE. The CDR3 totals 13 residues. The CDR3 DNA reads TGTGCCAGCGGGCCATATGGGTCCAATGAGCAGTTCTTC. Amino acids: CASGPYGSNEQFF.

The chain combines TRBV7-9 with TRBJ2-1, with 7 bases lining up with TRBD2. The junction had 8 bases not matched to a gene; V was cut back by 5 bases and J by 4 bases. Looked up from germline, CDR1 is SEHNR and CDR2 is FQNEAQ (reference sequence). This CDR3 comprises 15 residues. The CDR3 loop reads CASSVPGGRYNEQFF. CDR3 bases: TGTGCCAGCAGCGTCCCCGGGGGGAGGTACAATGAGCAGTTCTTC.

The chain recombines TRBV13 with TRBJ1-2; D unresolved. Trimming took off 5 bases at V and 2 bases at J, with 12 bases between the two ends. The germline V gene has CDR1 PRHDT and CDR2 FYEKMQ (reference sequence). This CDR3 region has 14 residues. The CDR3 sequence is CASSERLANYGYTF. In nucleotides, the CDR3 is TGTGCCAGCAGCGAACGTTTGGCCAACTATGGCTACACCTTC.

The chain links TRBV5-6 to TRBJ1-1; tentative D call: TRBD1 (5 bases). Trimming removed 0 bases at V and 1 base at J, with 7 bases between. The CDR3 sequence is 14 residues long. Looked up from germline, CDR1 is SGHDT and CDR2 is YYEEEE. The CDR3 DNA reads as TGTGCCAGCAGCTTGGGTACAGGGAACACTGAAGCTTTCTTT. Amino acid sequence: CASSLGTGNTEAFF. The full variable domain, completed using reference TRBV5-6 and TRBJ1-1, is DAGVTQSPTHLIKTRGQQVTLRCSPKSGHDTVSWYQQALGQGPQFIFQYYEEEERQRGNFPDRFSGHQFPNYSSELNVNALLLGDSALYLCASSLGTGNTEAFFGQGTRLTVV.